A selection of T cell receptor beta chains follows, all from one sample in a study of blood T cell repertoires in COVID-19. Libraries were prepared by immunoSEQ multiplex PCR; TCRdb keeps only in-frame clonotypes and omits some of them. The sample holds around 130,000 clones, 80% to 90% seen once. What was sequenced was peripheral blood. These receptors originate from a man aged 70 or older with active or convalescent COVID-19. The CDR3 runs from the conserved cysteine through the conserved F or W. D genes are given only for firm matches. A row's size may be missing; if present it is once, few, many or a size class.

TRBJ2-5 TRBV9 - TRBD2 TGTGCCAGCAGCGTAGGTCTAGCGGGAGACCGGGAGACCCAGTACTTC CASSVGLAGDRETQYF
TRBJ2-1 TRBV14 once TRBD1 TGTGCCAGCAGCCAAGAAAGAGGGACAGTGGACAATGAGCAGTTCTTC CASSQERGTVDNEQFF
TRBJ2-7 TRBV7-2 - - TGTGCCAGCAGCTTAGGGGGCGGCTCCTACGAGCAGTACTTC CASSLGGGSYEQYF
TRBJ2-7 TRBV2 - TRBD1 TGTGCCAGCAGTGGGGGACAGGGGTTCGAGCAGTACTTC CASSGGQGFEQYF
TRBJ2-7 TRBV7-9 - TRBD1 TGTGCCAGCAGCATAGGGACAGGGGGGTACGAGCAGTACTTC CASSIGTGGYEQYF
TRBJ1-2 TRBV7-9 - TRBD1 TGTGCCAGCAGCCCCGGACAGGAGTATGGCTACACCTTC CASSPGQEYGYTF
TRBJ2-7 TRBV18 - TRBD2 TGTGCCAGCTCAGGGGGGGGAGCCTACGAGCAGTACTTC CASSGGGAYEQYF
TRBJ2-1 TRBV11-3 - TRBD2 TGTGCCAGCAGCTTAGCCCTAGCGGGAGAGGGTGAGCAGTTCTTC CASSLALAGEGEQFF
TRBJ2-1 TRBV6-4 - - TGTGCCAGCAGTTCCCAGGGGATGGGGGAGCAGTTCTTC CASSSQGMGEQFF
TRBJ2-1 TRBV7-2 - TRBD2 TGTGCCAGCAGCTTGGGACTAGCGGGAGAGCAGTTCTTC CASSLGLAGEQFF
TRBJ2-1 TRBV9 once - TGTGCCAGCAGCCCCAGGGGACAACGGAGGCATGAGCAGTTCTTC CASSPRGQRRHEQFF
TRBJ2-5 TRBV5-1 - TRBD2 TGCGCCAGCAGCTTGGGAAAAGGGCTAGCGGAACAAGAGACCCAGTACTTC CASSLGKGLAEQETQYF
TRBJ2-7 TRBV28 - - TGTGCCAGCCTACAGGGCTCCTACGAGCAGTACTTC CASLQGSYEQYF
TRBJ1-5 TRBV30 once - TGTGCCTGGAGTGTAAGGGGACAAGGGGGGGGTCAGCCCCAGCATTTT CAWSVRGQGGGQPQHF
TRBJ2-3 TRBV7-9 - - TGTGCCAGCAGCTTAGGGGCACTCAGGACAGATACGCAGTATTTT CASSLGALRTDTQYF
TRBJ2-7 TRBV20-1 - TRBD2 TGCAGTGCTAGTTTGCCGGGCGGGAGGGCCTACGAGCAGTACTTC CSASLPGGRAYEQYF
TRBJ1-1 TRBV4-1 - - TGCGCCAGCAGCCAGACTTGGACAGCCCTTGAAGCTTTCTTT CASSQTWTALEAFF
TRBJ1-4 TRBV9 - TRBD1 TGTGCCAGCAGCGTCGCCCAGGGGGACCGTGAAAAACTGTTTTTT CASSVAQGDREKLFF
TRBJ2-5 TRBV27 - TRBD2 TGTGCCAGCAGTTCCCCCCGGGAGGGCCGAGAGACCCAGTACTTC CASSSPREGRETQYF
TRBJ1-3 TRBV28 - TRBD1 TGTGCCAGCAGTTCGGGACAGGGAAACACCATATATTTT CASSSGQGNTIYF
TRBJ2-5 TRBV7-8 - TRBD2 TGTGCCAGCAGCTTTTTCCCTAGCGGGAGGCCCCATGAGACCCAGTACTTC CASSFFPSGRPHETQYF
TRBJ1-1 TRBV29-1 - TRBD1 TGCAGCGCCAAAGGGACAGTAGCAGACGCTGAAGCTTTCTTT CSAKGTVADAEAFF
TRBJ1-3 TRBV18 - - TGTGCCAGCTCACCACGGGACAACTCTGGAAACACCATATATTTT CASSPRDNSGNTIYF
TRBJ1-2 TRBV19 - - TGTGCCAGTAGTCGTCTGGGCGGTAGGGAGGTAAATGGCTACACCTTC CASSRLGGREVNGYTF
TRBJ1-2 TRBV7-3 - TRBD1 TGTGCCAGCAGCCCAGGGACAGGGGAGTATGGCTACACCTTC CASSPGTGEYGYTF
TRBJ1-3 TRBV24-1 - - TGTGCCACCAGTGATGGAGGGGACTCTGGAAACACCATATATTTT CATSDGGDSGNTIYF
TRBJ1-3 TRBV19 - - TGTGCCAGTAGTGCGGCTGGAAACACCATATATTTT CASSAAGNTIYF
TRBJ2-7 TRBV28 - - TGTGCCAGCTCCCCTCGTTACGAGCAGTACTTC CASSPRYEQYF
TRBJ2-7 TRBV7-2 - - TGTGCCAGCAGCTGGACACCGACTAGTTACGAGCAGTACTTC CASSWTPTSYEQYF
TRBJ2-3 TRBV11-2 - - TGTGCCAGCAGCTTAGCCCTAGCGACAGATACGCAGTATTTT CASSLALATDTQYF
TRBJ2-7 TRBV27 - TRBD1 TGTGCCAGCAGTCCTCGCGGGACAGGTCCCTACGAGCAGTACTTC CASSPRGTGPYEQYF
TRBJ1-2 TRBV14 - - TGTGCCAGCAGCCAAGATGTAGCGTTTTATGGCTACACCTTC CASSQDVAFYGYTF
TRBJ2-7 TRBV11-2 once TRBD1 TGTGCCAGCAGCTTAGTTTATACAGGGGGCTCCGAGCAGTACTTC CASSLVYTGGSEQYF
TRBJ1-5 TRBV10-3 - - TGTGCCATCAGTGCCGGACAGTCCAATCAGCCCCAGCATTTT CAISAGQSNQPQHF
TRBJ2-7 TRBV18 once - TGTGCCAGCTCACCTACACAGGGTATGGACGAGCAGTACTTC CASSPTQGMDEQYF
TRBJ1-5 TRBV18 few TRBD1 TGTGCCAGCTCGCCGGGACAGGGGGCCCCCAATCAGCCCCAGCATTTT CASSPGQGAPNQPQHF
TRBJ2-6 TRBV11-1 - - TGTGCCAGCAGCCCACAGGGCTCTGGGGCCAACGTCCTGACTTTC CASSPQGSGANVLTF
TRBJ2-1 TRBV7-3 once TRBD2 TGTGCCAGCAGCACCAGACTAGCGGGAGCTGATGAGCAGTTCTTC CASSTRLAGADEQFF
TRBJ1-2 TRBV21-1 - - TGTGCCAGCGAGGGCCCCAAGACTCCCCATGGCTACACCTTC CASEGPKTPHGYTF
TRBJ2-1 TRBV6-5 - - TGTGCCAGCAGTTCCCCTTTTAGTGAGCAGTTCTTC CASSSPFSEQFF
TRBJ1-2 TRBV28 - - TGTGCCAGCACTTTGGGGGGGGGCTATGGCTACACCTTC CASTLGGGYGYTF
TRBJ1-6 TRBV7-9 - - TGTGCCAGCAGCTCAAGTGACAAACGGTCACCCCTCCACTTT CASSSSDKRSPLHF
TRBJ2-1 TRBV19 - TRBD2 TGTGCCAGTAGTATCAGGGCTAGCGGGGCGAACAATGAGCAGTTCTTC CASSIRASGANNEQFF
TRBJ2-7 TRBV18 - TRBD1 TGTGCCAGCTCACTACCTCGACAGGGGGCTTTTGAGCAGTACTTC CASSLPRQGAFEQYF
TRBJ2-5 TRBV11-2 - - TGTGCCAGCAGCTTGGGAGGTCCTCCTTACTTC CASSLGGPPYF
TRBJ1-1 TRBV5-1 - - TGCGCCAGCAGCCATAGTGGGAACACTGAAGCTTTCTTT CASSHSGNTEAFF
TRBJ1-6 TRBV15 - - TGTGCCACCAGCAGAGGAAATCCCAGGGGTTCACCCCTCCACTTT CATSRGNPRGSPLHF
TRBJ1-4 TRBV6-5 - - TGTGCCGGGGGGGCAGGGAGTGCAACTAATGAAAAACTGTTTTTT CAGGAGSATNEKLFF
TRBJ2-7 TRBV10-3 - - TGTGCCATCAGCAGTAGCGGCCCGAGCTCCTACGAGCAGTACTTC CAISSSGPSSYEQYF
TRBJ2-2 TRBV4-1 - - TGCGCCAGCAGCCAAGGGGGCCCCCAGGGGGAGCTGTTTTTT CASSQGGPQGELFF
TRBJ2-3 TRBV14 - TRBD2 TGTGCCAGCAGACCCGCGGGGGGGCCTAGCACAGATACGCAGTATTTT CASRPAGGPSTDTQYF
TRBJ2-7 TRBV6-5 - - TGTGCCAGCAGTTACTCGGGGGGGCCCTCCTACGAGCAGTACTTC CASSYSGGPSYEQYF